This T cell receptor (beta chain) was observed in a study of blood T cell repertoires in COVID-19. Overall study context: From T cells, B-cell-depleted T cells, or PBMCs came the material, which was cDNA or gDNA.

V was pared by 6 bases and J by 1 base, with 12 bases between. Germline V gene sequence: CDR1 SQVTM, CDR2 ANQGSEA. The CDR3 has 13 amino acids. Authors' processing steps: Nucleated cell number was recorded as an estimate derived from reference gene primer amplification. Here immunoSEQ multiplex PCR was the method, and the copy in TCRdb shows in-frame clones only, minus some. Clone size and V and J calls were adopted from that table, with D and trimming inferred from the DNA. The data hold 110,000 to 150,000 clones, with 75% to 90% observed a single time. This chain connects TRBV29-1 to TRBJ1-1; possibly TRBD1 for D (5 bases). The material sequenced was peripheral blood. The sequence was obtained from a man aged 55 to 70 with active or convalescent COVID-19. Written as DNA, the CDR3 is TGCAGCGTACAGACAGAATCGAACACTGAAGCTTTCTTT. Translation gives CSVQTESNTEAFF.